This note documents a single T cell receptor (beta chain) sequence. What it binds is unknown. The CDR3 consists of 12 residues. Germline V gene sequence: CDR1 DFQATT, CDR2 SNEGSKA (reference sequence). Trimming pared 6 bases from V and 2 bases from J, leaving 10 bases between. This record comes from a study of CD8 T cells in ankylosing spondylitis. Findings and limits, study-wide: In ankylosing spondylitis blood, a motif of fewer than 10 highly homologous TCR beta variants appeared characteristic. Past research had described some motif variants in reactive arthritis synovial fluid and blood.

TCRdb reanalysed the 5' RACE reads using MiXCR and keeps one entry per CDR3 protein. The sample holds 100,000 or so distinct CDR3 sequences, less than 25% seen once. The sequence was collected from a male donor with ankylosing spondylitis. The specimen was synovial fluid, either unsorted or a sorted T cell fraction (not recorded which). The rearrangement joins TRBV20-1 to TRBJ1-1; no reliable D call. For the CDR3, the DNA is TGCAGTGCCCCTCATTATAACACTGAAGCTTTCTTT. Translation: CSAPHYNTEAFF.